Listed here is a single TCR beta chain. The PCR used 60 Vbeta and 13 Jbeta primers. Authors' data handling: In a later analysis, the count reached roughly 80 million unique TCR beta chains, with approximately 10 million shared. Produced via immunoSEQ multiplex PCR; TCRdb's table is partial and in-frame only. V, J and clone size reflect that table, while D and trimming were determined from the DNA. Among approximately 110,000 clones listed, 78% were seen once. The V end lost 4 bases, the J end lost 4 bases, and 8 bases lay between the germline ends. The CDR3 extends over 12 amino acids. CDR1 and CDR2 from the germline V gene are GTSNPN and SVGIG (reference sequence). This entry comes from a study of cytomegalovirus exposure and HLA in healthy donors.

The sequenced material came from PBMCs. The V and J genes are TRBV30 and TRBJ1-5; D unresolved. This receptor was taken from a man aged 25-40 years in good health and CMV-seronegative. The CDR3 is CAWNTPNQPQHF. In DNA form, the CDR3 reads TGTGCCTGGAACACCCCAAATCAGCCCCAGCATTTT.